The sequence of this TCR beta chain was determined in a study of shared clonotypes between healthy human individuals. Study results and limitations: Generally, naive subsets (rather than memory subsets) showed larger estimated richness.

V lost 0 bases and J lost 2, with 10 bases in between. Germline assignment: CDR1 SGHTA and CDR2 FQGTGA. The CDR3 totals 16 residues. Those who donated were healthy HIV-negative adults, with no recent acute infections or vaccinations reported. Division of CD4+ cells produced a CD45RA+ naive subset and a CD45RA-negative memory subset. A deep-level run was used for the assay. TCRdb keeps only in-frame clones here, not all; method: immunoSEQ multiplex PCR. The repertoire holds more than 2,000,000 clones, more than 85% seen once, with about 0.41% in the top ten. With regard to this clone: Its antigen is not identified.

The sequence derives from a young man in good health. Some clones in this sample may be carry-over from other donors' samples. V is TRBV7-3 and J is TRBJ2-2; D gene unclear. Sequencing was done on a sample of naive CD4+ T cells from PBMCs. Subset: CD45RA+ positively selected. The CDR3 DNA sequence: TGTGCCAGCAGCTTAACTTCCGCGCGTAACACCGGGGAGCTGTTTTTT. Its protein is CASSLTSARNTGELFF.